The clone carrying this T cell receptor beta chain was recorded many times. Antigen specificity is unknown. Germline V gene sequence: CDR1 SGHRS, CDR2 YFSETQ. This CDR3 contains 14 residues. Between the trimmed V and J ends, which lost 5 bases and 8 bases, there was a span of 16 bases. This sample stems from a study of T cell repertoires in cytomegalovirus infection. As for the study in general: Public TCR beta signatures were indicative of both CMV infection and a matching HLA type. General study findings and limits: Of the TCR beta families, the public ones yielded a cumulative frequency that identified carriers of CMV plus the relevant HLA. HLA-C-restricted CMV-specific TCR beta clonotypes were dominant in the ex vivo response.

TCRdb re-called the reads with MiXCR, one entry per CDR3 protein. The profile shows 200,000 to 250,000 distinct CDR3 sequences, around 6.2% of them singletons. Sequencing input: PBMCs. The chain has TRBV5-1 and TRBJ1-4; the D is unclear. The receptor's source is a human donor in good health (CMV status not recorded). Some clones in this sample may be carry-over from other donors' samples. The DNA for the CDR3 is TGCGCCAGCAGGGTCGGGTCTGGGGAGGAAAAACTGTTTTTT. Translating gives CASRVGSGEEKLFF.